This T cell receptor (beta chain) was recovered during a study of metastatic and nonmetastatic thyroid tumors. Overall study context: The comparison covered peripheral blood and tumor or nodule tissue in malignant and benign thyroid patients. Study results and caveats: Compared with benign nodules, malignant thyroid tumors were reported to have significantly higher TCR beta diversity in both blood and tumor.

No patient received treatment before thyroid surgery. The CDR3 covers 15 residues. Germline CDR1 is MDHEN and CDR2 is SYDVKM. V shed 6 bases, J shed 7 bases, and the junction held 12 bases outside the gene matches. In this sample, this clone turned up many times. Its target is not known. From the PCR reads, TCRdb re-called clones with MiXCR. The repertoire holds some 30,000 clones, with about 32% as singletons. This chain links TRBV28 with TRBJ2-3, with 8 bases identical to TRBD1. Sequencing used blood. The source is a female donor with papillary thyroid cancer or a benign thyroid nodule (not recorded which). Some clones in this sample may be carry-over from other donors' samples. The CDR3 DNA reads TGTGCCAGCAGCTCCCAGGGGGCTTTGAGGAATACGCAGTATTTT. Its protein product is CASSSQGALRNTQYF.